This TCR beta chain was observed in a study of post-analysis software for immune sequencing data. Broader study findings: Controls showed lower frequencies than patients for 4 or 5 TRBV segments, and TRBV5-6, TRBV5-1 and TRBV20-1 were among these.

Unique molecular identifiers tagged the TCR beta cDNA libraries. MiXCR, applied by TCRdb to the PCR reads, yields one record per CDR3 protein. The data hold about 380,000 distinct CDR3 sequences, with approximately 33% observed a single time. The V end was cut by 3 bases, the J end by 7 bases, with 10 bases between. The CDR3 spans 13 residues. Germline CDR1 reads SEHNR; CDR2 reads FQNEAQ (reference sequence). This clonotype has more than one count but fewer than ten. The antigen remains unidentified. The sequenced sample consisted of blood. This TCR was sampled from a girl aged 10 to 17 with multiple sclerosis. J is TRBJ2-4 and V is TRBV7-9; D unresolved. As DNA, the CDR3 is TGTGCCAGCAGCTTCCTTACAGTCAACATTCAGTACTTC. Protein product: CASSFLTVNIQYF. The whole variable domain, remainder taken from reference TRBV7-9 and TRBJ2-4, is DTGVSQNPRHKITKRGQNVTFRCDPISEHNRLYWYRQTLGQGPEFLTYFQNEAQLEKSRLLSDRFSAERPKGSFSTLEIQRTEQGDSAMYLCASSFLTVNIQYFGAGTRLSVL.